These T cell receptor beta chains were read from a single sample in a study of cytomegalovirus exposure and HLA in healthy donors. Profiled with immunoSEQ multiplex PCR; TCRdb holds only in-frame clones, not every one. The repertoire holds 100,000 to 150,000 clones, with more than 65% as singletons. Sequencing used PBMCs. The source is a woman aged 55-75 years in good health and CMV-seropositive. The CDR3 runs from the conserved cysteine through the conserved F or W. D genes are given only for firm matches. Rows give clone size only sometimes, using once, few, many, or a class for an expanded clone.

v_gene,j_gene,abundance,len,d_gene,CDR3aa,CDR3nt
TRBV9,TRBJ1-6,-,17,-,CASSPKGRGFYNSPLHF,TGTGCCAGCAGCCCTAAGGGCCGGGGGTTTTATAATTCACCCCTCCACTTT
TRBV6-1,TRBJ2-7,-,14,TRBD1,CASSIPDRTYEQYF,TGTGCCAGCAGTATCCCGGACAGGACCTACGAGCAGTACTTC
TRBV5-1,TRBJ1-5,-,14,TRBD1,CASSIGDSKQPQHF,TGCGCCAGCAGCATAGGGGACAGTAAACAGCCCCAGCATTTT
TRBV6-5,TRBJ2-7,-,13,TRBD1,CASMDRVKYEQYF,TGTGCCAGCATGGACAGGGTAAAGTACGAGCAGTACTTC
TRBV7-2,TRBJ2-7,few,15,-,CASSPFTGIFSEQYF,TGTGCCAGCAGCCCATTTACAGGGATATTCTCCGAGCAGTACTTC
TRBV9,TRBJ2-5,-,15,-,CASSRSQASWETQYF,TGTGCCAGCAGCCGATCCCAGGCCTCTTGGGAGACCCAGTACTTC
TRBV19,TRBJ1-1,-,15,-,CASSKEGFPNTEAFF,TGTGCCAGTAGTAAGGAGGGGTTCCCTAACACTGAAGCTTTCTTT
TRBV6-6,TRBJ1-5,-,13,-,CATLGSSNQPQHF,TGTGCCACCTTGGGCAGTAGCAATCAGCCCCAGCATTTT
TRBV5-4,TRBJ1-6,once,15,-,CASSLGRPGNSPLHF,TGTGCCAGCAGCTTAGGGAGACCTGGGAATTCACCCCTCCACTTT
TRBV6-5,TRBJ1-1,-,13,-,CASSSQGPTEAFF,TGTGCCAGCAGTTCGCAGGGGCCCACTGAAGCTTTCTTT
TRBV6-5,TRBJ1-1,-,14,TRBD1,CASNPQGGYTEAFF,TGTGCCAGCAACCCACAGGGGGGCTACACTGAAGCTTTCTTT
TRBV7-8,TRBJ1-4,once,14,TRBD1,CASSQGQGGEKLFF,TGTGCCAGCAGCCAGGGACAGGGGGGTGAAAAACTGTTTTTT
TRBV10-3,TRBJ1-1,-,13,TRBD1,CAITGTGGTEAFF,TGTGCCATCACGGGGACAGGGGGGACTGAAGCTTTCTTT
TRBV13,TRBJ2-3,-,14,TRBD1,CASSSDRVGDTQYF,TGTGCCAGCAGCTCGGACAGGGTGGGAGATACGCAGTATTTT
TRBV19,TRBJ1-1,-,13,-,CASSMGGGVEAFF,TGTGCCAGTAGTATGGGGGGGGGTGTTGAAGCTTTCTTT
TRBV18,TRBJ2-5,-,16,TRBD1,CASSRREQGSQETQYF,TGTGCCAGCTCGCGGCGAGAACAGGGGTCCCAAGAGACCCAGTACTTC
TRBV5-1,TRBJ2-2,few,16,TRBD1,CASSLVGQGLPGELFF,TGCGCCAGCAGCTTGGTGGGACAGGGACTCCCCGGGGAGCTGTTTTTT
TRBV29-1,TRBJ2-3,-,15,-,CSVGQMRGGTDTQYF,TGCAGCGTGGGACAGATGCGGGGGGGCACAGATACGCAGTATTTT
TRBV4-1,TRBJ2-5,-,15,TRBD2,CASSLTLAGQETQYF,TGCGCCAGCAGCCTTACTCTAGCGGGCCAAGAGACCCAGTACTTC
TRBV7-2,TRBJ1-2,-,17,TRBD1,CASSTYSGTGGEYGYTF,TGTGCCAGCAGCACCTATTCCGGGACAGGGGGCGAGTATGGCTACACCTTC
TRBV7-9,TRBJ2-3,-,14,TRBD1,CASSPGQGTDTQYF,TGTGCCAGCAGCCCCGGACAGGGGACAGATACGCAGTATTTT
TRBV27,TRBJ1-5,-,14,-,CASSGLIGGEPQHF,TGTGCCAGCAGTGGCCTAATAGGGGGAGAGCCCCAGCATTTT
TRBV28,TRBJ2-7,-,14,-,CASSPSSGSYEQYF,TGTGCCAGCAGTCCTTCCAGCGGATCCTACGAGCAGTACTTC
TRBV29-1,TRBJ1-1,-,13,-,CSVFRGENTEAFF,TGCAGCGTGTTTCGAGGAGAGAACACTGAAGCTTTCTTT
TRBV11-1,TRBJ2-7,-,14,-,CASSLAGGSYEQYF,TGTGCCAGCAGCTTAGCCGGGGGCTCCTACGAGCAGTACTTC
TRBV9,TRBJ2-7,once,14,TRBD2,CASTPSGGSYEQYF,TGTGCCAGTACCCCTAGCGGGGGGTCCTACGAGCAGTACTTC
TRBV27,TRBJ1-5,-,15,-,CASSSGTGSNQPQHF,TGTGCCAGCAGTTCAGGTACTGGTAGCAATCAGCCCCAGCATTTT
TRBV9,TRBJ1-2,-,14,TRBD1,CASSPWDRGDGYTF,TGTGCCAGCAGCCCCTGGGACAGGGGGGACGGCTACACCTTC
TRBV7-8,TRBJ1-2,-,14,TRBD1,CASSLGQGTRGYTF,TGTGCCAGCAGCTTAGGACAGGGGACGCGGGGCTACACCTTC
TRBV19,TRBJ2-1,-,18,TRBD1,CASSPRDRGAPPADEQFF,TGTGCCAGTAGTCCCCGGGACAGGGGGGCCCCCCCGGCGGATGAGCAGTTCTTC
TRBV6-6,TRBJ2-2,-,16,TRBD1,CASSYPGQGATGELFF,TGTGCCAGCAGTTACCCCGGACAGGGGGCCACCGGGGAGCTGTTTTTT
TRBV19,TRBJ2-7,-,15,-,CASSIAARETYEQYF,TGTGCCAGTAGTATAGCGGCCAGGGAAACCTACGAGCAGTACTTC
TRBV5-1,TRBJ2-5,-,15,-,CASSLGTERQETQYF,TGCGCCAGCAGCTTGGGGACAGAGAGACAAGAGACCCAGTACTTC
TRBV9,TRBJ1-3,few,17,-,CASSVLGGSSSGNTIYF,TGTGCCAGCAGTGTGCTGGGGGGGTCCAGCTCTGGAAACACCATATATTTT
TRBV11-3,TRBJ1-1,few,13,-,CASSSGASTEAFF,TGTGCCAGCAGCTCAGGGGCAAGCACTGAAGCTTTCTTT
TRBV4-1,TRBJ1-3,-,16,-,CASSLRDIYSGNTIYF,TGCGCCAGCAGCCTCCGGGACATCTACTCTGGAAACACCATATATTTT
TRBV6-4,TRBJ2-3,-,13,-,CASGRGVTDTQYF,TGTGCCAGCGGTCGCGGGGTCACAGATACGCAGTATTTT
TRBV7-9,TRBJ2-5,-,15,-,CASSFLQGRMETQYF,TGTGCCAGCAGCTTTCTCCAGGGGAGAATGGAGACCCAGTACTTC
TRBV4-2,TRBJ1-1,-,13,TRBD1,CASSHLGQGEAFF,TGTGCCAGCAGCCACCTAGGACAGGGCGAAGCTTTCTTT
TRBV2,TRBJ1-2,many,18,TRBD1,CASSDLGTGPRANYGYTF,TGTGCCAGCAGTGATCTCGGGACAGGTCCCCGAGCTAACTATGGCTACACCTTC
TRBV2,TRBJ2-2,-,12,-,CATRPGEGELFF,TGTGCCACCAGACCTGGGGAGGGGGAGCTGTTTTTT
TRBV7-9,TRBJ2-5,-,14,-,CASSPPGGLETQYF,TGTGCCAGCAGCCCTCCCGGGGGGCTGGAGACCCAGTACTTC
TRBV9,TRBJ2-7,-,15,TRBD1,CASSVGQGAPNEQYF,TGTGCCAGCAGCGTAGGTCAGGGGGCTCCCAACGAGCAGTACTTC
TRBV6-6,TRBJ1-1,-,15,-,CASIPQGGIDTEAFF,TGTGCCAGCATTCCACAGGGCGGCATAGACACTGAAGCTTTCTTT
TRBV27,TRBJ2-3,-,14,-,CASSLRGSFDTQYF,TGTGCCAGCAGTTTGAGAGGGAGCTTTGATACGCAGTATTTT
TRBV6-5,TRBJ2-7,-,13,TRBD1,CASSYMGTGEQYF,TGTGCCAGCAGTTACATGGGGACAGGCGAGCAGTACTTC
TRBV18,TRBJ2-3,few,15,-,CASSPLSQGPDTQYF,TGTGCCAGCTCACCACTGAGTCAGGGCCCAGATACGCAGTATTTT
TRBV5-4,TRBJ2-1,-,17,TRBD2,CASSPRLAGVQYNEQFF,TGTGCCAGCAGCCCCCGGCTAGCGGGGGTCCAATACAATGAGCAGTTCTTC
TRBV29-1,TRBJ1-2,-,11,-,CSVEANYGYTF,TGCAGCGTCGAGGCTAACTATGGCTACACCTTC
TRBV6-6,TRBJ1-4,-,15,TRBD1,CANSPGQGRNEKLFF,TGTGCTAACTCACCGGGACAGGGAAGAAATGAAAAACTGTTTTTT